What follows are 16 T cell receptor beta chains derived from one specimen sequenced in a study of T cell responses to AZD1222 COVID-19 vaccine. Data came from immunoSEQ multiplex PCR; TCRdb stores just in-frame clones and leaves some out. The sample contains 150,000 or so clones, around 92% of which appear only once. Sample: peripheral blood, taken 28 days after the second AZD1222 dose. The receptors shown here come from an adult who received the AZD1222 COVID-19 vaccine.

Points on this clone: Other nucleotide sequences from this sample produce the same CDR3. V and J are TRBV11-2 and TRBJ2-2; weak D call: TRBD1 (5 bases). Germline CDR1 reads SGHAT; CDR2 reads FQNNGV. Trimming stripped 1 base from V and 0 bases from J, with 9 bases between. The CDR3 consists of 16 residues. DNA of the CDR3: TGTGCCAGCAGCTTAGTGTCAGGGACGAACACCGGGGAGCTGTTTTTT. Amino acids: CASSLVSGTNTGELFF. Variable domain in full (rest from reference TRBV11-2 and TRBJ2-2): EAGVAQSPRYKIIEKRQSVAFWCNPISGHATLYWYQQILGQGPKLLIQFQNNGVVDDSQLPKDRFSAERLKGVDSTLKIQPAKLEDSAVYLCASSLVSGTNTGELFFGEGSRLTVL.

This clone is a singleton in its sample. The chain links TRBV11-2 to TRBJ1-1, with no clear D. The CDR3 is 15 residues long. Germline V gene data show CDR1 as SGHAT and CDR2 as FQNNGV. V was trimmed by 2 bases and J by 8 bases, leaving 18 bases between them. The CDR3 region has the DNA TGTGCCAGCAGCTTACAGCCGAGCGGGGAGATGGAAGCTTTCTTT. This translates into CASSLQPSGEMEAFF.

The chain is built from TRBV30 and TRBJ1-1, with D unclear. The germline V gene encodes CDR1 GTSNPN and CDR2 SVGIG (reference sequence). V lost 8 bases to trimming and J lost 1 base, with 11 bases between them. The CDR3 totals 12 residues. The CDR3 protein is CAPSPTNTEAFF. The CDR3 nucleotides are TGTGCCCCCTCCCCTACGAACACTGAAGCTTTCTTT. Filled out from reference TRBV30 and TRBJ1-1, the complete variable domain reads SQTIHQWPATLVQPVGSPLSLECTVEGTSNPNLYWYRQAAGRGLQLLFYSVGIGQISSEVPQNLSASRPQDRQFILSSKKLLLSDSGFYLCAPSPTNTEAFFGQGTRLTVV.

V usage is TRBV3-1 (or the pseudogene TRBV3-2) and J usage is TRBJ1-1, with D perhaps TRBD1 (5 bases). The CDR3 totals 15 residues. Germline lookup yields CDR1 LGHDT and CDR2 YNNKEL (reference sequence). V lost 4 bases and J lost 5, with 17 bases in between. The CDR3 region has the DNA TGTGCCAGCAGCCCGCGCGTCAGGGTTTGGACTGAAGCTTTCTTT. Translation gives CASSPRVRVWTEAFF.

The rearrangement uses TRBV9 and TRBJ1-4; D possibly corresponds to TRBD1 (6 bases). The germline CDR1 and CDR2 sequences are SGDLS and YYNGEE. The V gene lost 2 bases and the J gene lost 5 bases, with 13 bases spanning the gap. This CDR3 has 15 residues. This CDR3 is CASSVRTGWNEKLFF. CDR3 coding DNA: TGTGCCAGCAGCGTGAGAACAGGGTGGAATGAAAAACTGTTTTTT.

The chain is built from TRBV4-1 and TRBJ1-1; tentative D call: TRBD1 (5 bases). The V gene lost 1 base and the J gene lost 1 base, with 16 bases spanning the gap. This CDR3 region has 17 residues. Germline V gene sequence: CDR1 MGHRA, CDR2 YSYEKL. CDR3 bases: TGCGCCAGCAGCCAAGGATGGAGGTGGGGGGAGAACACTGAAGCTTTCTTT. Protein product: CASSQGWRWGENTEAFF.

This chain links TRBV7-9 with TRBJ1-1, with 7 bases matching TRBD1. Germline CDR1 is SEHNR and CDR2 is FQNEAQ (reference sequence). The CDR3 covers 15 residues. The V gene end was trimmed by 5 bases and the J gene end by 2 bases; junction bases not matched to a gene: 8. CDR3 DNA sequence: TGTGCCAGCAGCCCCCCGGGACAGAGAAACACTGAAGCTTTCTTT. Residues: CASSPPGQRNTEAFF.

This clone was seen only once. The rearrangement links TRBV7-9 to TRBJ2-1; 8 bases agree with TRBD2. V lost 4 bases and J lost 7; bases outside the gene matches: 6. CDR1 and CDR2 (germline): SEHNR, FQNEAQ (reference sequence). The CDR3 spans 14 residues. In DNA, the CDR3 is TGTGCCAGCAGCTCACCGGGACTAGTTAATGAGCAGTTCTTC. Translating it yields CASSSPGLVNEQFF. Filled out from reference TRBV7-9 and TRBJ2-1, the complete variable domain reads DTGVSQNPRHKITKRGQNVTFRCDPISEHNRLYWYRQTLGQGPEFLTYFQNEAQLEKSRLLSDRFSAERPKGSFSTLEIQRTEQGDSAMYLCASSSPGLVNEQFFGPGTRLTVL.

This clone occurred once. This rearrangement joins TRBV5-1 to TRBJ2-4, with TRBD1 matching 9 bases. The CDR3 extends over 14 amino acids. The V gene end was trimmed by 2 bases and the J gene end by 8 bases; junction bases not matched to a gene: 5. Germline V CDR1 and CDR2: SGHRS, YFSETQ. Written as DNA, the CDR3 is TGCGCCAGCAGCTTATTACAGGGGGCTGACATTCAGTACTTC. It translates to CASSLLQGADIQYF.

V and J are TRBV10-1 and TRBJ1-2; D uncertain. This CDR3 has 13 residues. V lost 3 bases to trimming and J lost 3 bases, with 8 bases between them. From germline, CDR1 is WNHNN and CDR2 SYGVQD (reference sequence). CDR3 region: CASSERQDYGYTF. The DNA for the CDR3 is TGCGCCAGCAGTGAACGGCAGGACTATGGCTACACCTTC.

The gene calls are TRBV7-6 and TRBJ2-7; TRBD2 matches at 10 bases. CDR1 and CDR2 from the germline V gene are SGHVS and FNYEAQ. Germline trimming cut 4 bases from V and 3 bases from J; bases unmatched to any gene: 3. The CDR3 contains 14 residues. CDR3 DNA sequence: TGTGCCAGCAGCTCTAGCGGGGGCCTCTACGAGCAGTACTTC. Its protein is CASSSSGGLYEQYF.

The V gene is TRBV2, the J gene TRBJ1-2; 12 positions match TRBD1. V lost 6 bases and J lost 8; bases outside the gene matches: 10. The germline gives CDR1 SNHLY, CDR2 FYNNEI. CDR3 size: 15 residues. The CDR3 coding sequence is TGTGCCAGCAGGAGAGACCGGGACAGGGGGCGCGGCTACACCTTC. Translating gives CASRRDRDRGRGYTF.

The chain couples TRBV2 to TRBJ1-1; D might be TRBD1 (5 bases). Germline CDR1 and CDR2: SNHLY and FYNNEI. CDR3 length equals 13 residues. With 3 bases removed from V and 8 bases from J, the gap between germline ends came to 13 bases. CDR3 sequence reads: CASSDLGGREAFF. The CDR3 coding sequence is TGTGCCAGCAGTGACCTGGGGGGGAGAGAAGCTTTCTTT.

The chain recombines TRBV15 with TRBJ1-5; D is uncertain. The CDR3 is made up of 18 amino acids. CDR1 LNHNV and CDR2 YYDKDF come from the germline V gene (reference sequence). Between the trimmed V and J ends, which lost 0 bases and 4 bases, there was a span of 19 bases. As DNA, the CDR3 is TGTGCCACCAGCAGAGATATCACCGGTGATGGCAGAAATCAGCCCCAGCATTTT. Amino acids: CATSRDITGDGRNQPQHF.

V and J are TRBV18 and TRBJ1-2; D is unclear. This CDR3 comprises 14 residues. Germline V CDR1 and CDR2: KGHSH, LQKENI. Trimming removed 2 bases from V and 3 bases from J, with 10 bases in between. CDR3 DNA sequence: TGTGCCAGCTCACCAACCGTTACGGACTATGGCTACACCTTC. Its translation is CASSPTVTDYGYTF.

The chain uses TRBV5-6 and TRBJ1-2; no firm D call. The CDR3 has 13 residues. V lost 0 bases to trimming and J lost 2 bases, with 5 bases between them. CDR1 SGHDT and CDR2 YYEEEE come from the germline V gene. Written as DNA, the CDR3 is TGTGCCAGCAGCTTGGCCGCAAACTATGGCTACACCTTC. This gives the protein CASSLAANYGYTF.